This T cell receptor (beta chain) came from a study of blood T cells in healthy people across ages. Next came a second PCR, run for 7 to 11 cycles, which used a sample-barcoded 5' primer along with a J-beta primer mix. TCRdb re-called the 5' RACE reads through MiXCR, storing one row per CDR3 protein. Of over a million distinct CDR3 sequences listed, approximately 25% are singletons. This clonotype has a handful of counts. The sample was also linked to a second study, of T cells of mothers and their children. According to that study: A few mothers and their six children, all healthy Caucasians, donated.

Sequenced material: blood. The receptor was derived from a girl aged 2 to 9 in good health.

CDR3 sequence reads: CASSPGGQTEAFF. In DNA form, the CDR3 reads TGTGCCAGCAGTCCAGGGGGACAGACTGAAGCTTTCTTT. This rearrangement joins TRBV12-3 or TRBV12-4 to TRBJ1-1; 7 positions agree with TRBD1. V trimming: 5 bases; J trimming: 5 bases; junction bases outside the gene matches: 5. This CDR3 has 13 residues.